One sample yielded the 3 T cell receptor beta chains listed below, sequenced in a study of T cell repertoires in cytomegalovirus infection. TCRdb called the reads again in MiXCR, with one record for every CDR3 protein. Of around 200,000 distinct CDR3 sequences listed, 35% to 40% are singletons. These receptors are not linked to any known antigen. The specimen comprised CD8+ T cells from cultured PBMCs, sampled from culture after CMV antigen stimulation. Receptors were obtained from a human donor in good health (CMV status not recorded). Some clones in this sample may be carry-over from other donors' samples.

The chain joins TRBV20-1 to TRBJ2-7; tentative D call: TRBD1 (6 bases). V was shortened by 4 bases and J by 3 bases, with 13 bases between the two germline ends. The CDR3 is 13 amino acids. Looked up from germline, CDR1 is DFQATT and CDR2 is SNEGSKA (reference sequence). The CDR3 reads CSAKDTGNYEQYF. The CDR3 DNA reads TGCAGTGCTAAGGACACAGGGAACTACGAGCAGTACTTC.

The chain is built from TRBV7-9 and TRBJ2-7, with a weak D call TRBD2 (6 bases). Germline V CDR1 and CDR2: SEHNR, FQNEAQ (reference sequence). V dropped 5 bases and J dropped 4 bases, with 18 bases sitting between them. This CDR3 has 15 residues. The CDR3 bases are TGTGCCAGCAGCCCCCAGGAAGGGGAGGTTTACGAGCAGTACTTC. This gives the protein CASSPQEGEVYEQYF.

This clonotype occurred a few times. The CDR3 loop is CASSLLAGQSSYNEQFF. As DNA, the CDR3 is TGTGCCAGCAGCTTACTAGCGGGGCAGAGCTCCTACAATGAGCAGTTCTTC. The chain carries TRBV7-3 and TRBJ2-1; 9 positions match TRBD2. CDR3 length: 17 amino acids. V was pared by 2 bases and J by 0 bases, with 5 bases of the junction left unmatched. Germline V gene sequence: CDR1 SGHTA, CDR2 FQGTGA.